Following are 23 T cell receptor beta chains from one sample sequenced in a study of CD8 T cells in ankylosing spondylitis. Each CDR3 protein gets one entry after TCRdb re-called the 5' RACE reads with MiXCR. This sample has 150,000 to 200,000 distinct CDR3 sequences, with 18% found just once. The sequenced material came from blood, either unsorted or a sorted T cell fraction (not recorded which). These receptors all stem from a male donor with ankylosing spondylitis or in good health (not recorded which).

The chain uses TRBV6-5 and TRBJ2-2, with TRBD2 identical over 11 bases. The CDR3 spans 15 residues. The junction had 4 bases not matched to a gene; V was cut back by 6 bases and J by 4 bases. The V gene's germline CDR1 is MNHEY and CDR2 SVGAGI. The CDR3 is CASRYLAGGTGELFF. CDR3 sequence (DNA): TGTGCCAGCAGATATCTAGCGGGGGGCACCGGGGAGCTGTTTTTT.

Ten or more counts support this clonotype. The gene calls are TRBV5-1 and TRBJ2-1; perhaps TRBD1 as D (6 bases). The CDR3 sequence is 15 residues long. V lost 4 bases, J lost 1 base, and 12 bases lay in between. The germline V gene encodes CDR1 SGHRS and CDR2 YFSETQ. In nucleotides, the CDR3 is TGCGCCAGCAGCCAAGGACAGATTTCCTACAATGAGCAGTTCTTC. Protein product: CASSQGQISYNEQFF. Supplemented by reference TRBV5-1 and TRBJ2-1, the full variable domain reads KAGVTQTPRYLIKTRGQQVTLSCSPISGHRSVSWYQQTPGQGLQFLFEYFSETQRNKGNFPGRFSGRQFSNSRSEMNVSTLELGDSALYLCASSQGQISYNEQFFGPGTRLTVL.

The gene calls are TRBV20-1 and TRBJ1-2; D may be TRBD1 (5 bases). The CDR3 spans 14 residues. Germline values: CDR1 DFQATT, CDR2 SNEGSKA (reference sequence). Trimming pared 3 bases from V and 7 bases from J, leaving 18 bases between. CDR3 in DNA: TGCAGTGCTAGTGGACGGGACCTCGTTCTTGGCTACACCTTC. This translates into CSASGRDLVLGYTF.

This clonotype was detected many times. The gene calls are TRBV29-1 and TRBJ2-2; D unresolved. Germline V CDR1 and CDR2: SQVTM, ANQGSEA. V gave up 6 bases and J gave up 0 bases, with 8 bases separating them. This CDR3 region has 13 residues. The DNA of the CDR3 is TGCAGCGTGGGCACCGCGAACACCGGGGAGCTGTTTTTT. This encodes CSVGTANTGELFF.

This clonotype was counted ten times or more. V usage is TRBV5-1 and J usage is TRBJ2-3, with D perhaps given as TRBD1 or TRBD2 (5 bases each). CDR1 is SGHRS, CDR2 YFSETQ, per germline. V lost 3 bases and J 2 bases, leaving 16 bases between the germline ends. There are 16 residues in the CDR3. The DNA of the CDR3 is TGCGCCAGCAGCTGGGGACGTTCACAATCCACAGATACGCAGTATTTT. Translating gives CASSWGRSQSTDTQYF.

The table lists this clonotype with many counts. The chain couples TRBV6-1 to TRBJ2-1, with 7 bases aligning to TRBD2. The length of the CDR3 is 16 residues. CDR1 MNHNS and CDR2 SASEGT come from the germline V gene. The J segment lost 3 bases and the V segment lost 5 bases, leaving 10 bases of the junction unmatched. In DNA form, the CDR3 reads TGTGCCAGCAGTAAGTCAGGCGGGAGTTTCTACAATGAGCAGTTCTTC. This sequence encodes CASSKSGGSFYNEQFF.

The V and J genes are TRBV6-2 or TRBV6-3 and TRBJ2-1; the D is unclear. Germline V lookup: CDR1 MNHEY, CDR2 SVGEGT. This CDR3 is 13 amino acids long. V lost 6 bases to trimming and J lost 7 bases, with 13 bases between them. The CDR3 bases are TGTGCCAGCAGATCCCCTCTCGGAAATGAGCAGTTCTTC. This codes for CASRSPLGNEQFF.

This clonotype was seen at least ten times. The chain combines TRBV23-1 with TRBJ2-7; D possibly corresponds to TRBD1 (6 bases). TRBV23-1 belongs to the ORF category, with a function that is uncertain. This CDR3 is 16 amino acids long. V lost 0 bases and J lost 3, with 15 bases in between. CDR3 amino acids: CASSQSHRDNGYEQYF. The CDR3 nucleotides read TGCGCCAGCAGTCAATCCCACAGGGATAACGGCTACGAGCAGTACTTC.

The gene calls are TRBV6-5 and TRBJ2-3, with D tentatively TRBD2 (5 bases). Germline V lookup: CDR1 MNHEY, CDR2 SVGAGI. V lost 5 bases and J 4 bases, leaving 13 bases between the germline ends. This CDR3 spans 14 amino acids. The CDR3 nucleotides read TGTGCCAGCAGTACGAGGACTGACGCAGATACGCAGTATTTT. Translation gives CASSTRTDADTQYF.

This clonotype was detected a few times. The V and J genes are TRBV7-2 and TRBJ2-7; 8 nucleotides align to TRBD2. Germline V CDR1 and CDR2: SGHTA, FQGNSA. The CDR3 is made up of 14 amino acids. V lost 0 bases and J lost 5; bases outside the gene matches: 3. Here the CDR3 reads CASSLAREAHEQYF. In nucleotides, the CDR3 is TGTGCCAGCAGCTTAGCGCGGGAGGCCCACGAGCAGTACTTC.

This clonotype has ten or more counts. This chain uses TRBV5-1 with TRBJ2-3; D remains unclear. Per germline, CDR1 SGHRS and CDR2 YFSETQ. CDR3 length equals 13 residues. Trimming took 3 bases from V and 6 from J, leaving 11 bases between them. CDR3 in DNA: TGCGCCAGCAGCTCCTTAGACGGGGATACGCAGTATTTT. Protein product: CASSSLDGDTQYF. The full variable domain, in which reference TRBV5-1 and TRBJ2-3 provide the parts outside the CDR3, is KAGVTQTPRYLIKTRGQQVTLSCSPISGHRSVSWYQQTPGQGLQFLFEYFSETQRNKGNFPGRFSGRQFSNSRSEMNVSTLELGDSALYLCASSSLDGDTQYFGPGTRLTVL.

This clonotype turned up a few times. The chain carries TRBV20-1 and TRBJ1-1; D is unclear. The germline V and J ends were trimmed by 3 bases and 2 bases, with 10 bases remaining between them. Germline V CDR1 and CDR2: DFQATT, SNEGSKA (reference sequence). The CDR3 has 13 amino acids. CDR3 sequence (DNA): TGCAGTGCTAGGACGGGGAAAAACACTGAAGCTTTCTTT. Translating gives CSARTGKNTEAFF.

This clonotype was seen a few times. The J gene is TRBJ2-1, the V gene TRBV10-3; unclear D gene. V lost 0 bases and J lost 8, with 20 bases in between. The length of the CDR3 is 17 residues. The germline V gene has CDR1 ENHRY and CDR2 SYGVKD. The CDR3 DNA follows: TGTGCCATCAGTGAGTCTCGGCCCGTAGTCTCAGGAGATGAGCAGTTCTTC. It specifies CAISESRPVVSGDEQFF.

The CDR3 DNA reads as TGCGCCAGTTCAACAGGACCTGATCAGCCCCAGCATTTT. This translates into CASSTGPDQPQHF. The chain combines TRBV5-1 with TRBJ1-5; the D gene is possibly TRBD1 (5 bases). Germline V lookup: CDR1 SGHRS, CDR2 YFSETQ. The germline V and J ends were trimmed by 8 bases and 5 bases, with 14 bases remaining between them. This CDR3 is 13 amino acids long. Looking up the rest from reference TRBV5-1 and TRBJ1-5 gives the full variable domain: KAGVTQTPRYLIKTRGQQVTLSCSPISGHRSVSWYQQTPGQGLQFLFEYFSETQRNKGNFPGRFSGRQFSNSRSEMNVSTLELGDSALYLCASSTGPDQPQHFGDGTRLSIL.

The J gene is TRBJ1-1, the V gene TRBV28; 7 nucleotides line up with TRBD1. The CDR3 sequence is 16 residues long. V lost 5 bases and J lost 4; bases outside the gene matches: 13. Germline-derived CDR1 and CDR2 are MDHEN and SYDVKM. CDR3 amino acids: CASSPLGGTASTEAFF. The CDR3 nucleotides are TGTGCCAGCAGTCCGCTAGGCGGGACAGCAAGCACTGAAGCTTTCTTT.

The chain employs TRBV23-1 and TRBJ2-1; 8 nucleotides line up with TRBD2. TRBV23-1 qualifies as an ORF whose function is uncertain. V was pared by 11 bases and J by 2 bases, with 11 bases of the junction left unmatched. The length of the CDR3 is 15 residues. The CDR3 protein is CALREREYTYNEQFF. Here the CDR3 DNA reads TGCGCCCTTAGAGAGCGGGAGTACACCTACAATGAGCAGTTCTTC.

This clonotype came up many times. The chain couples TRBV28 to TRBJ2-7, with TRBD2 identical over 9 bases. This CDR3 spans 13 amino acids. The germline gives CDR1 MDHEN, CDR2 SYDVKM. J gave up 4 bases and V 5 bases, and 3 bases lay outside the gene matches. Here the CDR3 reads CASSRLADYEQYF. Here the CDR3 DNA reads TGTGCCAGCAGTAGACTAGCGGATTACGAGCAGTACTTC.

This chain joins TRBV20-1 and TRBJ1-5; no clear D. V lost 5 bases and J lost 2, with 13 bases in between. The CDR3 consists of 14 residues. Germline CDR1 is DFQATT and CDR2 is SNEGSKA (reference sequence). DNA of the CDR3: TGCAGTGCTGTACCTTTGACGGGCAATCAGCCCCAGCATTTT. Its protein is CSAVPLTGNQPQHF.

This clonotype was observed many times. The chain joins TRBV5-1 to TRBJ2-7; D is uncertain. Trimming cost V 3 bases and J 6 bases, with 10 bases left between them. Looked up from germline, CDR1 is SGHRS and CDR2 is YFSETQ. The CDR3 totals 12 residues. Here the CDR3 DNA reads TGCGCCAGCAGCTATCCAGGACGCGAGCAGTACTTC. Amino acids: CASSYPGREQYF.

The chain couples TRBV5-1 to TRBJ2-5, with 7 bases matching TRBD1. Germline V gene data show CDR1 as SGHRS and CDR2 as YFSETQ. Trimming removed 8 bases from V and 0 bases from J; junction bases left unmatched: 1. The CDR3 is 12 amino acids. The CDR3 loop is CASGQDQETQYF. CDR3 nucleotide sequence: TGCGCCAGTGGACAGGACCAAGAGACCCAGTACTTC.

This clonotype was detected ten times or more. This chain links TRBV5-1 with TRBJ2-3; D is unresolved. The CDR3 consists of 16 residues. Germline CDR1 is SGHRS and CDR2 is YFSETQ. V shed 1 base and J shed 0 bases, with 12 bases lying between them. CDR3 DNA: TGCGCCAGCAGCTTGCCGGACGCGAGGAGCACAGATACGCAGTATTTT. As protein: CASSLPDARSTDTQYF.

This chain connects TRBV14 to TRBJ1-5; D not certain. The germline V and J ends were trimmed by 0 bases and 3 bases, with 6 bases remaining between them. CDR1 and CDR2 from the germline V gene are SGHDN and FVKESK. There are 14 residues in the CDR3. In DNA, the CDR3 is TGTGCCAGCAGCCAAGAATGGGACAATCAGCCCCAGCATTTT. Its translation: CASSQEWDNQPQHF.

This clonotype appeared a few times. The chain employs TRBV12-3 or TRBV12-4 and TRBJ1-6; 9 bases align to TRBD1. The CDR3 is 14 amino acids. Trimming removed 6 bases from V and 10 bases from J; junction bases left unmatched: 7. CDR3 sequence reads: CASSHGQGISPLHF. CDR3 in DNA: TGTGCCAGCAGCCACGGACAGGGGATCTCACCCCTCCACTTT.